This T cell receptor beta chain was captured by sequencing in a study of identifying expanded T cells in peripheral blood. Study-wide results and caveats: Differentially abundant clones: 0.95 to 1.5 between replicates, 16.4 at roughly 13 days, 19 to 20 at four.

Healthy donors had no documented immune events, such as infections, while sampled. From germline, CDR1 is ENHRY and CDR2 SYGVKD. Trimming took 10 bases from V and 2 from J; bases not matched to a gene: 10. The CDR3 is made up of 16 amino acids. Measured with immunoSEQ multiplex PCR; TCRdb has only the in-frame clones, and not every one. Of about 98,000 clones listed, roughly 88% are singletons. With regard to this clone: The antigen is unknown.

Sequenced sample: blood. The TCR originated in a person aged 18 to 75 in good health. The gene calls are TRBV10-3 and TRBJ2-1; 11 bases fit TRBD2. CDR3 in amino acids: CATIAGGPTTYNEQFF. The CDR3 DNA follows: TGTGCCACGATAGCGGGAGGGCCTACTACCTACAATGAGCAGTTCTTC.